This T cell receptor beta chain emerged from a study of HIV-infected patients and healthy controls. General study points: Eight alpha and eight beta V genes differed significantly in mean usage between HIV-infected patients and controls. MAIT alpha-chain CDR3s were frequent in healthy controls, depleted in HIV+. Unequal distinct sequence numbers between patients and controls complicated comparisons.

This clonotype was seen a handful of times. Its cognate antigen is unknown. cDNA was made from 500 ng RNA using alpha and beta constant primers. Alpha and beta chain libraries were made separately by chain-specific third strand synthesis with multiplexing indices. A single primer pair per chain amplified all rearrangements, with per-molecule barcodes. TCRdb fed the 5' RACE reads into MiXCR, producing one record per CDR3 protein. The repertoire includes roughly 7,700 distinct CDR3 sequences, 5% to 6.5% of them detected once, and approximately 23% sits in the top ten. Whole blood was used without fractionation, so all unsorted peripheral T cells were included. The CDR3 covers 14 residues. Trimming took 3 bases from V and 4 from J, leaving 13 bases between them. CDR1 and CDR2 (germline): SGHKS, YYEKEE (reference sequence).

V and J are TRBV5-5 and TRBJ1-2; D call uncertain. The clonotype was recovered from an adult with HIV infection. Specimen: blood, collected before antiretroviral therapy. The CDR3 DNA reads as TGTGCCAGCAGCTCAGGACGGATCGCCTATGGCTACACCTTC. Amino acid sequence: CASSSGRIAYGYTF.